The present T cell receptor (beta chain) was sequenced within a study of T cell responses to AZD1222 COVID-19 vaccine (dated by TCRdb to the early 2020s). Study-level background: Because spike-specific TCR depth and breadth did not differ between the two schedules, AZD1222 recipients who got a second dose at roughly 4 weeks were pooled with those who got a second dose at roughly 12 weeks. A total of approximately 250 trial participants underwent TCR sequencing, of whom 207 had received two doses of AZD1222 and about 25 had received two doses of the MenACWY control vaccine. Trial participants were enrolled by age into 18-55, 56-69 and 70-plus year subgroups, with around 140, 26 and 57 TCR-sequenced participants respectively.

The CDR3 regions of human TCRbeta chains were analyzed by immunosequencing. As for how the authors treated the data: Repertoire TCRs were matched against a reference library of SARS-CoV-2-specific TCRs generated with the MIRA antigen-specificity platform. Breadth was defined as the fraction of unique TCRs that were SARS-CoV-2-associated. Depth was defined as the fraction of total T cells that were SARS-CoV-2-associated. Using the MIRA data, every spike-specific TCR was mapped to the spike region that the TCR reacted to and assigned to either a CD4 or a CD8 class. Log10-transformed breadth and depth values were compared by one-way ANOVA with Sidak's multiple comparisons tests. What TCRdb holds here is the immuneACCESS table cut down to in-frame rearrangements. Part of the clones is not present; checked against another copy, under half of the missing clones reflect an unresolved V gene, and the others are unexplained. That table furnishes V, J and clone size, whereas the DNA furnished D and trimming. In all, the sample holds approximately 170,000 clones, and just under 95% of those were seen once. The ten largest account for 1.6% of the sample.

In the case of this clone: It lacks a known antigen. It has no much larger one-base neighbor in the sample; base qualities were not kept.

What the research found in general, with its limitations: Because no day 14 peak-response samples were available, the repertoires could be characterized only after the peak T cell response. Only six AZD1222 recipients were SARS-CoV-2 seropositive at baseline, limiting conclusions about previously exposed vaccinees. The 56-69-year group was small, and its depth increase did not reach significance, likely because of low power. After two AZD1222 doses, spike-specific TCR breadth and depth were significantly higher than at day 0 and than in MenACWY recipients. The vaccine-associated CD4 TCRs covered the entire spike protein, and the dominant responses fell in regions 160-218 and 743-854. Participants were mostly white British and included more females than males, and it was suggested by the authors that clonal diversity may have been underestimated. Reportedly, almost half of the unique spike-specific TCRs recognized epitopes lying outside the regions that are mutated in the B.1.351 and B.1.1.7 variants.

V loses 5 bases, J loses 7 bases, and the germline ends lie 18 bases apart. There are 15 amino acids in the CDR3, from cysteine to phenylalanine inclusive. Only CDR3 DNA remains: 45 bases, in frame from the first base. CDR1 and CDR2, per the germline V gene, are SGHTA and FQGTGA. The time point label, read with the paper, signifies: baseline before first vaccination. Vaccinee samples were obtained from the UK trials COV001 and COV002, which included a single-blind randomized controlled phase 2/3 trial of AZD1222 (ChAdOx1 nCoV-19) in healthy adults. For TCRbeta chain sequencing, PBMC samples were collected from trial participants at day 0 and at day 28 after the second dose.

The chain is assembled from TRBV7-3 and TRBJ2-1; possibly the D gene is TRBD1, per 7 matching bases. The TCR was taken from an adult in good health. Specimen: peripheral blood, collected on day 0 of AZD1222 vaccination. The sequence in DNA is TGTGCCAGCAGCCTTCAGGGGGGCCTCGGGAATGAGCAGTTCTTC. Its translation is CASSLQGGLGNEQFF.